This T cell receptor beta chain comes out of a study of cytomegalovirus exposure and HLA in healthy donors. 13 Jbeta primers and 60 Vbeta primers were used for the PCR. Profiled with immunoSEQ multiplex PCR; TCRdb holds only in-frame clones, not every one. The sample contains about 160,000 clones, about 73% of which appear only once. The CDR3 loop spans 16 amino acids. Per germline, CDR1 SEHNR and CDR2 FQNEAQ (reference sequence). Losses at the gene ends were 5 bases for V and 14 bases for J; bases not matched to a gene: 16. Sequencing was performed on PBMCs. This chain joins TRBV7-9 and TRBJ1-6; 9 bases map to TRBD1. The receptor comes from a woman aged 40 to 55 in good health and CMV-seronegative. CDR3 residues: CASSLSGTGKSRTLHF. CDR3 coding DNA: TGTGCCAGCAGCCTATCAGGGACAGGGAAGTCTAGAACCCTCCACTTT.